Presented here are 21 T cell receptor beta chains from one specimen sequenced in a study of low-dose radiotherapy and immunotherapy resistance in tumors. First-strand cDNA used TRAV- and TRBV-specific primers, covering alpha and beta chains. Both a constant-region primer and a V-primer adapter served to amplify TCRs across 15 to 20 PCR cycles. TCRdb re-called the reads with MiXCR, one entry per CDR3 protein. The table lists tens of thousands of distinct CDR3 sequences, approximately 26% of them singletons. Time point reported: after trial treatment. This sample's treatment: LDRT plus nivolumab, ipilimumab, low-dose cyclophosphamide and aspirin (RACIN trial). The specimen was PBMCs, collected after low-dose radiotherapy plus immunotherapy. The source is a male donor with prostate cancer.

This clonotype was detected many times. The gene calls are TRBV4-1 and TRBJ2-7, with TRBD1 as a possible D gene (6 bases). The CDR3 runs to 14 residues. Germline CDR1 reads MGHRA; CDR2 reads YSYEKL. The ends were cut back, 6 bases at V and 0 bases at J, with 12 bases in the middle. The CDR3 region is CASRETGSSYEQYF. CDR3 in DNA: TGCGCCAGCAGGGAAACAGGGAGCTCCTACGAGCAGTACTTC.

The chain carries TRBV28 and TRBJ2-7, with D perhaps TRBD2 (5 bases). Deletions cut 2 bases from V and 6 bases from J, with 14 bases between. The CDR3 contains 14 residues. Germline loops: CDR1 MDHEN, CDR2 SYDVKM. The CDR3 protein is CASSLSGSEAEQYF. CDR3 bases: TGTGCCAGCAGTTTAAGTGGGAGCGAGGCCGAGCAGTACTTC.

This chain links TRBV20-1 with TRBJ2-1, with D unresolved. The CDR3 is 16 residues long. The V gene lost 0 bases and the J gene lost 0 bases, with 12 bases spanning the gap. Germline lookup yields CDR1 DFQATT and CDR2 SNEGSKA (reference sequence). The CDR3, as DNA: TGCAGTGCTAGAGAGCCCGTCCTATACTCCTACAATGAGCAGTTCTTC. It specifies CSAREPVLYSYNEQFF.

This clonotype was recorded once. Its ends do not fully match the called genes, so a read error is possible. The chain joins TRBV5-1 to TRBJ2-1; D possibly corresponds to TRBD2 (6 bases). CDR3 length: 15 amino acids. Germline-derived CDR1 and CDR2 are SGHRS and YFSETQ. The CDR3 loop is CASSLNAGSYNEQFF. The CDR3 DNA follows: TGTGCCAGCAGCTTGAATGCGGGATCCTACAATGAGCAGTTCTTC.

This clonotype was found many times. The chain has TRBV6-1 and TRBJ2-7; TRBD1 aligns across 10 bases. Trimming took 1 base from V and 5 from J; bases not matched to a gene: 5. This CDR3 is built from 15 residues. Germline loops: CDR1 MNHNS, CDR2 SASEGT. CDR3 in amino acids: CASSEGGTGVHEQYF. Written as DNA, the CDR3 is TGTGCCAGCAGTGAAGGGGGGACAGGGGTCCACGAGCAGTACTTC.

V is TRBV25-1 and J is TRBJ2-1; 7 positions agree with TRBD1. V was pared by 5 bases and J by 4 bases, with 5 bases of the junction left unmatched. The CDR3 covers 14 residues. CDR1 MGHDK and CDR2 SYGVNS come from the germline V gene. CDR3 in DNA: TGTGCCAGCAGTAAAGGGGGCCCATACAATGAGCAGTTCTTC. Translation: CASSKGGPYNEQFF. Full variable domain (outside the CDR3, taken from reference TRBV25-1 and TRBJ2-1): EADIYQTPRYLVIGTGKKITLECSQTMGHDKMYWYQQDPGMELHLIHYSYGVNSTEKGDLSSESTVSRIRTEHFPLTLESARPSHTSQYLCASSKGGPYNEQFFGPGTRLTVL.

This clonotype occurred a few times. The rearrangement uses TRBV26 and TRBJ1-1; the DNA was not used to check the table's D call, TRBD1. TRBV26 is termed a pseudogene. The CDR3 spans 16 residues. The CDR3 DNA sequence: TGTGCCAGCAGTCCCCCAGGGACAGCCTGGGGCACTGAAGCTTTCTTT. This sequence encodes CASSPPGTAWGTEAFF.

At least ten counts were recorded for this clonotype. The rearrangement links TRBV4-1 to TRBJ2-7; TRBD2 matches 8 bases. Germline assignment: CDR1 MGHRA and CDR2 YSYEKL. The CDR3 is made up of 15 amino acids. V shed 4 bases, J shed 5 bases, and the junction held 10 bases outside the gene matches. CDR3 nucleotides: TGCGCCAGCAGCCCCGGCCCCGGGAGGGCCCACGAGCAGTACTTC. Amino acid sequence: CASSPGPGRAHEQYF.

This clonotype came up many times. The CDR3, as DNA: TGTGCCAGCAGCCTTGGGGGGGCCGGGGCGCGTAATGAGCAGTTCTTC. Residues: CASSLGGAGARNEQFF. The chain links TRBV5-4 to TRBJ2-1; maybe TRBD2 (7 bases). The germline V and J ends were trimmed by 4 bases and 7 bases, with 21 bases remaining between them. CDR3 length equals 16 residues. Per germline, CDR1 SGHNT and CDR2 YYREEE (reference sequence).

This clonotype was counted at least ten times. V is TRBV30 and J is TRBJ2-5; 8 bases align to TRBD2. The trim removed 2 bases at V and 4 bases at J, leaving 6 bases unmatched. CDR3 length: 14 amino acids. Germline assignment: CDR1 GTSNPN and CDR2 SVGIG (reference sequence). The CDR3 reads CAWSSGSGGETQYF. CDR3 in DNA: TGTGCCTGGAGTAGCGGGAGTGGGGGAGAGACCCAGTACTTC.

The sample holds many counts of this clonotype. The chain employs TRBV7-2 and TRBJ2-5, with 15 bases that match TRBD2. The V and J ends lost 5 bases and 0 bases, in that order; junction bases with no gene match: 4. Germline CDR1 is SGHTA and CDR2 is FQGNSA. The CDR3 totals 17 residues. The CDR3 here is CASSPGTSGRYQETQYF. The CDR3 nucleotides are TGTGCCAGCAGCCCGGGGACTAGCGGGAGGTACCAAGAGACCCAGTACTTC. The whole variable domain, filled in from reference TRBV7-2 and TRBJ2-5, reads GAGVSQSPSNKVTEKGKDVELRCDPISGHTALYWYRQSLGQGLEFLIYFQGNSAPDKSGLPSDRFSAERTGGSVSTLTIQRTQQEDSAVYLCASSPGTSGRYQETQYFGPGTRLLVL.

This clonotype was found many times. J is TRBJ2-5 and V is TRBV30; D is perhaps TRBD1 (6 bases). Germline CDR1 reads GTSNPN; CDR2 reads SVGIG (reference sequence). This CDR3 contains 14 residues. V was pared by 1 base and J by 1 base, with 10 bases between. CDR3 bases: TGTGCCTGGAGTGGATTACAGGGCCAAGAGACCCAGTACTTC. This encodes CAWSGLQGQETQYF.

This clonotype has ten or more counts. The rearrangement uses TRBV2 and TRBJ2-1; 14 bases are a match to TRBD2. Germline-derived CDR1 and CDR2 are SNHLY and FYNNEI. This CDR3 spans 17 amino acids. V shed 9 bases and J 0 bases; nucleotides not matched to a gene: 7. For the CDR3, the DNA is TGTGCCAGTACCGGGACTAGCGGGGGCAGCTCCTACAATGAGCAGTTCTTC. Its protein product is CASTGTSGGSSYNEQFF.

In its sample, this clonotype was seen many times. The chain employs TRBV15 and TRBJ2-5, with TRBD2 matching 11 bases. The germline V gene has CDR1 LNHNV and CDR2 YYDKDF (reference sequence). This CDR3 comprises 15 residues. Trimming cost V 5 bases and J 6 bases; bases outside gene matches: 8. CDR3: CATSGIAGGTKTQYF. CDR3 DNA sequence: TGTGCCACCAGCGGAATAGCGGGAGGGACGAAGACCCAGTACTTC.

This clonotype was counted ten times or more. This chain uses TRBV14 with TRBJ1-1; D ambiguous. The ends were cut back, 3 bases at V and 8 bases at J, with 7 bases in the middle. This CDR3 region has 11 residues. CDR1 and CDR2 from the germline V gene are SGHDN and FVKESK. CDR3 loop: CASSHGPEAFF. The CDR3 DNA sequence: TGTGCCAGCAGCCATGGCCCCGAAGCTTTCTTT.

Worth noting for this clonotype: The CDR3 carries no conserved terminal phenylalanine or tryptophan, so it likely arises from a read error. V is TRBV9 and J is TRBJ2-5; TRBD1 agrees at 11 bases. Per the germline V gene, CDR1 is SGDLS and CDR2 is YYNGEE. The CDR3 has 16 amino acids. V lost 7 bases to trimming and J lost 2 bases; unmatched junction nucleotides: 10. This CDR3 reads CASCTSWDRGQETQYS. In DNA, the CDR3 is TGTGCCAGCTGCACCTCCTGGGACAGGGGGCAAGAGACCCAGTACTCC.

At least ten counts were recorded for this clonotype. The J gene is TRBJ2-7, the V gene TRBV19; either TRBD1 or TRBD2 may fit D (5 bases each). This CDR3 contains 15 residues. Trimming left V 2 bases short and J 2 bases short, with 13 bases between. Germline CDR1 and CDR2: LNHDA and SQIVND (reference sequence). Here the CDR3 DNA reads TGTGCCAGTAGTATACCGGGACCGGGCACCTACGAGCAGTACTTC. It specifies CASSIPGPGTYEQYF.

V is TRBV20-1 and J is TRBJ1-2; D ambiguous. This CDR3 comprises 15 residues. Trimming took 3 bases from V and 7 from J, leaving 21 bases between them. Germline lookup yields CDR1 DFQATT and CDR2 SNEGSKA (reference sequence). The CDR3 nucleotides are TGCAGTGCTAGCACCCCGGACGGCCTAAGATTTGGCTACACCTTC. As protein: CSASTPDGLRFGYTF.

This clonotype was seen repeatedly, ten times or more. The chain combines TRBV20-1 with TRBJ2-6; TRBD1 agrees at 8 bases. V shed 1 base, J shed 1 base, and the junction held 3 bases outside the gene matches. The CDR3 has 16 residues. In germline, CDR1 is DFQATT, CDR2 SNEGSKA (reference sequence). CDR3 sequence: CSARAGGASGANVLTF. In nucleotides, the CDR3 is TGCAGTGCTAGAGCAGGGGGCGCATCTGGGGCCAACGTCCTGACTTTC.

This clonotype was found many times. V gene TRBV20-1 combines with J gene TRBJ2-7; D is possibly TRBD2 (5 bases). Germline V lookup: CDR1 DFQATT, CDR2 SNEGSKA (reference sequence). The CDR3 has 12 amino acids. Trimming took off 7 bases at V and 0 bases at J, with 10 bases between the two ends. The CDR3 region has the DNA TGCAGTGTAGCGCCCAGCTCCTACGAGCAGTACTTC. Amino acid sequence: CSVAPSSYEQYF.

This clonotype was found many times. The chain couples TRBV15 to TRBJ1-1; D gene ambiguous. The germline V gene encodes CDR1 LNHNV and CDR2 YYDKDF (reference sequence). The CDR3 loop spans 16 amino acids. V lost 0 bases, J lost 0 bases, and 11 bases lay in between. For the CDR3, the DNA is TGTGCCACCAGCAGAGATCGGATTCGAATGAACACTGAAGCTTTCTTT. Protein: CATSRDRIRMNTEAFF. The variable domain in full, completed from reference TRBV15 and TRBJ1-1, reads DAMVIQNPRYQVTQFGKPVTLSCSQTLNHNVMYWYQQKSSQAPKLLFHYYDKDFNNEADTPDNFQSRRPNTSFCFLDIRSPGLGDTAMYLCATSRDRIRMNTEAFFGQGTRLTVV.